These T cell receptor beta chains were read from a single sample in a study of beta chain features in type 1 diabetes. Sequencing used immunoSEQ multiplex PCR; TCRdb keeps in-frame clones, though not all of them. The sample lists roughly 50,000 clones; around 45% were seen once. Sequencing was performed on Tregs from blood. The receptors were gathered from a young man with type 1 diabetes. Both conserved end residues are part of each CDR3. The D gene is left open where the match is weak. Some rows have no size entry. The others give once, few or many, or a class for an expanded clone.

clone_size | d_call | j_call | v_call | cdr3_aa | cdr3_nt
few | - | TRBJ1-5 | TRBV27 | CASSRGPRSNQPQHF | TGTGCCAGCAGTCGAGGCCCGAGGAGCAATCAGCCCCAGCATTTT
- | TRBD2 | TRBJ2-1 | TRBV11-2 | CASSLEGLATNEQFF | TGTGCCAGCAGCTTAGAAGGACTAGCGACCAATGAGCAGTTCTTC
few | TRBD1 | TRBJ2-7 | TRBV5-1 | CASRKLPGQEALEQYF | TGCGCCAGCAGGAAACTCCCGGGACAGGAAGCTTTGGAGCAGTACTTC
once | TRBD1 | TRBJ1-2 | TRBV5-1 | CASSFTGQGGFGYTF | TGCGCCAGCAGCTTCACCGGACAGGGGGGTTTTGGCTACACCTTC
- | - | TRBJ2-2 | TRBV11-2 | CASSLNAWTVNTGELFF | TGTGCCAGCAGCTTAAACGCTTGGACAGTGAACACCGGGGAGCTGTTTTTT
- | TRBD2 | TRBJ2-1 | TRBV5-4 | CASSQDLAGGTYNEQFF | TGTGCCAGCAGCCAAGATTTGGCGGGAGGAACCTACAATGAGCAGTTCTTC
- | - | TRBJ1-2 | TRBV4-2 | CASSFRPMDTSNYGYTF | TGTGCCAGCAGCTTTCGACCTATGGACACCTCTAACTATGGCTACACCTTC
- | TRBD1 | TRBJ2-1 | TRBV2 | CASRQGQVGNEQFF | TGTGCCAGCAGACAAGGACAGGTTGGGAATGAGCAGTTCTTC
- | - | TRBJ2-1 | TRBV5-6 | CASSYSPSQGPHNEQFF | TGTGCCAGCAGCTACAGCCCTAGCCAAGGCCCACACAATGAGCAGTTCTTC
- | - | TRBJ2-2 | TRBV30 | CAWSVQRGAGTGELFF | TGTGCCTGGAGTGTACAAAGGGGCGCCGGCACCGGGGAGCTGTTTTTT
few | - | TRBJ2-1 | TRBV4-2 | CASSQQGRADNEQFF | TGTGCCAGCAGCCAGCAGGGGAGGGCCGACAATGAGCAGTTCTTC
- | - | TRBJ1-5 | TRBV18 | CASSTDTSAPQHF | TGTGCCAGCTCAACGGACACGTCTGCTCCCCAGCATTTT
- | TRBD1 | TRBJ1-2 | TRBV29-1 | CSVVKQQGARYGYTF | TGCAGCGTCGTGAAACAGCAGGGGGCGCGGTATGGCTACACCTTC
few | TRBD1 | TRBJ2-5 | TRBV7-2 | CASSFNRGQETQYF | TGTGCCAGCAGCTTCAACAGGGGACAAGAGACCCAGTACTTC
few | - | TRBJ2-1 | TRBV29-1 | CSAQPVSYNEQFF | TGCAGCGCACAACCCGTTTCCTACAATGAGCAGTTCTTC
- | - | TRBJ2-5 | TRBV5-4 | CASSLYQREETQYF | TGTGCCAGCAGCTTGTACCAGCGGGAAGAGACCCAGTACTTC
- | TRBD2 | TRBJ2-5 | TRBV19 | CASSRTSGNQETQYF | TGTGCCAGTAGTCGGACTAGCGGTAACCAAGAGACCCAGTACTTC
few | TRBD1 | TRBJ1-2 | TRBV7-8 | CASSEQPGQGYYGYTF | TGTGCCAGCAGCGAACAACCGGGACAGGGGTACTATGGCTACACCTTC
once | TRBD1 | TRBJ2-7 | TRBV15 | CATSARDRVWDEQYF | TGTGCCACCAGCGCCCGGGACAGGGTCTGGGACGAGCAGTACTTC
few | - | TRBJ1-1 | TRBV7-2 | CASRPQVAERSEAFF | TGTGCCAGCAGGCCACAAGTCGCGGAACGGTCTGAAGCTTTCTTT
few | TRBD1 | TRBJ2-3 | TRBV7-9 | CASSLQGAIADTQYF | TGTGCCAGCAGCCTACAGGGGGCTATAGCGGATACGCAGTATTTT
- | - | TRBJ2-1 | TRBV7-5 | CARSHDGGSYNEQFF | TGTGCCAGAAGTCATGACGGAGGCTCCTACAATGAGCAGTTCTTC
few | - | TRBJ2-1 | TRBV18 | CASSPDLYNEQFF | TGTGCCAGCTCACCTGACTTATACAATGAGCAGTTCTTC
- | - | TRBJ2-3 | TRBV1 | CTSSQARRSGGAPTDTQYF | TGCACCAGCAGCCAAGCCCGGAGGAGCGGGGGCGCCCCCACAGATACGCAGTATTTT
- | - | TRBJ2-2 | TRBV5-1 | CASSSGGTGELFF | TGCGCCAGCAGCTCTGGCGGCACCGGGGAGCTGTTTTTT
few | - | TRBJ1-5 | TRBV5-4 | CASSVSGGNQPQHF | TGTGCCAGCAGCGTATCAGGGGGCAATCAGCCCCAGCATTTT
- | TRBD2 | TRBJ2-6 | TRBV2 | CASSPPVWWGGSSGANVLTF | TGTGCCAGCAGCCCCCCGGTGTGGTGGGGAGGGAGCTCTGGGGCCAACGTCCTGACTTTC
- | TRBD2 | TRBJ2-2 | TRBV27 | CASSLFGLAGGPNTGELFF | TGTGCCAGCAGTTTGTTCGGACTAGCGGGAGGGCCAAACACCGGGGAGCTGTTTTTT
- | TRBD2 | TRBJ2-2 | TRBV2 | CASSEFGLAAGELFF | TGTGCCAGCAGTGAATTTGGACTAGCGGCCGGGGAGCTGTTTTTT
- | - | TRBJ2-6 | TRBV7-9 | CASRSLGANVLTF | TGTGCCAGCAGGTCCTTGGGGGCCAACGTCCTGACTTTC
- | TRBD2 | TRBJ2-3 | TRBV18 | CASSPTGLAGGGDTQYF | TGTGCCAGCTCACCAACGGGACTAGCGGGAGGAGGAGATACGCAGTATTTT
- | TRBD1 | TRBJ2-7 | TRBV7-9 | CASSLEGQGPYEQYF | TGTGCCAGCAGCTTAGAGGGACAGGGTCCCTACGAGCAGTACTTC
once | - | TRBJ2-3 | TRBV6-1 | CASSLLDTQYF | TGTGCCAGCAGTCTACTTGATACGCAGTATTTT
- | - | TRBJ1-1 | TRBV28 | CASMLRGPEAFF | TGTGCCAGCATGTTGCGGGGACCTGAAGCTTTCTTT
few | - | TRBJ1-2 | TRBV2 | CASRVRDNYGYTF | TGTGCCAGCAGGGTCAGGGATAACTATGGCTACACCTTC
few | TRBD2 | TRBJ2-3 | TRBV7-2 | CASSLSRASGRDTQYF | TGTGCCAGCAGCTTAAGTAGGGCTAGCGGGAGGGATACGCAGTATTTT